The clone carrying this TCR beta chain was counted a few times. The antigen remains undetermined. This sample stems from a study of beta chain features in type 1 diabetes. Study-level results: The similarity of naive, central memory and Treg TCRB repertoires appeared greater among patients than among healthy donors. TCRB CDR3 length was moderately but significantly reduced in all four CD4+ subsets of Type 1 diabetes patients. For type 1 diabetes patients, VDJ junctions showed fewer insertions and more deletions.

Sequenced material consisted of expressed TCRB transcripts (all of the isolated RNA was reverse transcribed). The data were produced by immunoSEQ multiplex PCR, yet TCRdb's version contains in-frame clones alone and is incomplete. The table shows under 800,000 clones, with around 15% occurring only once. CDR3 length: 13 amino acids. Deletions cut 2 bases from V and 1 base from J, with 6 bases between. CDR1 is SEHNR and CDR2 is FQNEAQ in the germline V gene (reference sequence). Material: naive CD4+ T cells from blood. The rearrangement uses TRBV7-9 and TRBJ2-7; D gene ambiguous. The source of this sequence is a man in his late teens or twenties in good health. CDR3 coding DNA: TGTGCCAGCAGCTTACAGGTTTCCTACGAGCAGTACTTC. Protein product: CASSLQVSYEQYF.